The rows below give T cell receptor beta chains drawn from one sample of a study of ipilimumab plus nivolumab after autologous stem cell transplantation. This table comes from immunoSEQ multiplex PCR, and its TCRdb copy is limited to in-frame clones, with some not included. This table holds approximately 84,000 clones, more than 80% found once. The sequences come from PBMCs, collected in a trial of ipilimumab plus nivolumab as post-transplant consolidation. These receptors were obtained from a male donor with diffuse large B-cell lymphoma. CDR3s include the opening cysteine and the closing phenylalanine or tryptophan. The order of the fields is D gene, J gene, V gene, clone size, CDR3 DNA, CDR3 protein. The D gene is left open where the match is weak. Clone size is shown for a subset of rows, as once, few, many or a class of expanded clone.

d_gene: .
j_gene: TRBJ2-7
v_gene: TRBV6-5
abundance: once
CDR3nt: TGTGCCAGCAGTAACGGGGCCTCCTACGAGCAGTACTTC
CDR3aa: CASSNGASYEQYF

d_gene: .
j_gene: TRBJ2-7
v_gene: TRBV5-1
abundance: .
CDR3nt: TGCGCCAGCAGCGGCCAGGGGAGAACGGGGGAGCAGTACTTC
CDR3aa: CASSGQGRTGEQYF

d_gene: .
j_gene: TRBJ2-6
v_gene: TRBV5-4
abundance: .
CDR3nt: TGTGCCAGCAGCTTGGGACTTCCAGGGGCCAACGTCCTGACTTTC
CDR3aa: CASSLGLPGANVLTF

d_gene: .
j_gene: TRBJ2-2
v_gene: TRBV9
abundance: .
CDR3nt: TGTGCCAGCAGCGCGAGCTCCAACGGGGAGCTGTTTTTT
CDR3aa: CASSASSNGELFF

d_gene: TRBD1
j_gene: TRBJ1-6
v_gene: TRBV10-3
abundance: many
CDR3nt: TGTGCCATCAAAGGAGGGGGCGGTTCACCCCTCCACTTT
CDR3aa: CAIKGGGGSPLHF

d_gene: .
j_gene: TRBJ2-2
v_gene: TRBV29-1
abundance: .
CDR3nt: TGCACCGTTTCAAGGGGAAAAGGCACCGGGGAGCTGTTTTTT
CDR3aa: CTVSRGKGTGELFF

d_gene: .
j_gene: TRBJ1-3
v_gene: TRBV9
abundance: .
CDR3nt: TGTGCCAGCAGCGTAGAGTCATTCGGAAACACCATATATTTT
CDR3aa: CASSVESFGNTIYF

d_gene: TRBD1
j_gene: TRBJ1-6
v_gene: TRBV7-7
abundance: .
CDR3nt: TGTGCTAGCAGTCGGACAGGAGATTCACCCCTCCACTTT
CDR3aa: CASSRTGDSPLHF

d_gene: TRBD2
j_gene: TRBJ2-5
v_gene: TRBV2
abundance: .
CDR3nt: TGTGCCAGCAGTCGACGGGGACTAGCGGCCTTCCAAGAGACCCAGTACTTC
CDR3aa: CASSRRGLAAFQETQYF

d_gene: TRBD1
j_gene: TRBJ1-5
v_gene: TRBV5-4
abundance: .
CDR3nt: TGTGCCAGCAGCTTGGGACAGGGGCGGCCCCAGCATTTT
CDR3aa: CASSLGQGRPQHF

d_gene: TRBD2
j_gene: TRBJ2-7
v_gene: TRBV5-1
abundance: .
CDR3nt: TGCGCCAGCAGTAAGGAGACTAGCGGGGGTGGGGAGCAGTACTTC
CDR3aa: CASSKETSGGGEQYF

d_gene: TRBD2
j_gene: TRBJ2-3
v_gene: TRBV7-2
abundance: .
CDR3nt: TGTGCCAGCAGCCTTACCGTCTTAGCGGGGGGGCAGGATACGCAGTATTTT
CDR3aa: CASSLTVLAGGQDTQYF

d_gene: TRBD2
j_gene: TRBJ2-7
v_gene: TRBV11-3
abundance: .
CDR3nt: TGTGCCAGCAGCTTAAGCGGGGGTCCGGCCTACGAGCAGTACTTC
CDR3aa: CASSLSGGPAYEQYF

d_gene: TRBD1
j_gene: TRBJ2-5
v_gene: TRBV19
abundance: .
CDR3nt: TGTGCCAGTAGTATAGGGTACAGGGGACAAGAGACCCAGTACTTC
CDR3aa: CASSIGYRGQETQYF

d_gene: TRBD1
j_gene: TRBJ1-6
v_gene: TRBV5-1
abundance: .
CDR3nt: TGCGCCAGCTCCAGAGGGGGCTCTTCGGATTCACCCCTCCACTTT
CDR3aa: CASSRGGSSDSPLHF

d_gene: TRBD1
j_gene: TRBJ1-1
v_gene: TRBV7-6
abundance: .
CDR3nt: TGTGCCAGCAGCTTGGCTAGACAGGGGAGGACTGAAGCTTTCTTT
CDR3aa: CASSLARQGRTEAFF

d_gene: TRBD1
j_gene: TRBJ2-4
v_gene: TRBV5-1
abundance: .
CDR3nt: TGCGCCAGCAGCGAGCGCAGCGGGACAGGGAACATTCAGTACTTC
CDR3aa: CASSERSGTGNIQYF

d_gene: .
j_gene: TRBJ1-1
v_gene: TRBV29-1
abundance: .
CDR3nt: TGCAGCGTTGACCCAGGGCAGGTGACTGAAGCTTTCTTT
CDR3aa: CSVDPGQVTEAFF

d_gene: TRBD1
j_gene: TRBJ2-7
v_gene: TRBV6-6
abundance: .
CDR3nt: TGTGCCAGCAGTCCGATCCGGGACAGTTCTAACGAGCAGTACTTC
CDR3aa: CASSPIRDSSNEQYF

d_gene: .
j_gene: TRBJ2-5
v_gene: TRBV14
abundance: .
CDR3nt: TGTGCCAGCAGCTCCAACCGAGAGACCCAGTACTTC
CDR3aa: CASSSNRETQYF

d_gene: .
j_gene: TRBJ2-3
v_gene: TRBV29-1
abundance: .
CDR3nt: TGCAGCGTCCGACTAGGCGGCACAGATACGCAGTATTTT
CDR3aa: CSVRLGGTDTQYF

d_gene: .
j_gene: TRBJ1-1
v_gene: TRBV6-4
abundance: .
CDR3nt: TGTGCCAGCAGTGCAACGGGGAACACTGAAGCTTTCTTT
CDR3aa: CASSATGNTEAFF

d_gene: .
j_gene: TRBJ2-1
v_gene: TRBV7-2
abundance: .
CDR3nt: TGTGCCAGCAGCTTTCATAATTATGAGCAGTTCTTC
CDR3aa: CASSFHNYEQFF

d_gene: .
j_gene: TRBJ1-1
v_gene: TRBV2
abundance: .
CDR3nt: TGTGCCAGCAGTGAGGGGGGACCCCAATGGCCCACTGAAGCTTTCTTT
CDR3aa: CASSEGGPQWPTEAFF

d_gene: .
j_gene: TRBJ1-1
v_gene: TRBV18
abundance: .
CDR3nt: TGTGCCAGCTCATCCTCAGCGGGGACGACTGAAGCTTTCTTT
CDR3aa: CASSSSAGTTEAFF

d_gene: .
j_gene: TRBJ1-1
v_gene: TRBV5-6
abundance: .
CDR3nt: TGTGCCAGCAGCCGGACCGGCGCCACAAACACTGAAGCTTTCTTT
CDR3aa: CASSRTGATNTEAFF

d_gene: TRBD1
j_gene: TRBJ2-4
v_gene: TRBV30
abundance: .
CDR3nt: TGTGCCTGGAGTCTCAAAGGGGACAGGTCACTAGCCAAAAACATTCAGTACTTC
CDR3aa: CAWSLKGDRSLAKNIQYF

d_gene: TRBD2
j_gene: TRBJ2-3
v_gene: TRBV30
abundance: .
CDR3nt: TGTGCCTGGAGTGTATCTAGCGGGGGGGCAAATACGCAGTATTTT
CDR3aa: CAWSVSSGGANTQYF

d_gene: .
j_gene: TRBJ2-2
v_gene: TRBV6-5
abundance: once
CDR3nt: TGTGCCAGCAGTTTGGACTGGGGGGCCGGGGAGCTGTTTTTT
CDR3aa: CASSLDWGAGELFF

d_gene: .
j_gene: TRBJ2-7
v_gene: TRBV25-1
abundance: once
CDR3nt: TGTGCCAGCAGTGAATACGGGAGTCCAGGCGAGCAGTACTTC
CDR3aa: CASSEYGSPGEQYF

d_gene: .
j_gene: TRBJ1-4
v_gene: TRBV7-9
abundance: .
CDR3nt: TGTGCCAGCAGCTTAGCAACAGGGTGGGAAAAACTGTTTTTT
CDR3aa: CASSLATGWEKLFF

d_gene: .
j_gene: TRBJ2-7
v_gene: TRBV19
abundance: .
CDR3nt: TGTGCCAGTAGTATAGGGCAGGAGTACGAGCAGTACTTC
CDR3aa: CASSIGQEYEQYF

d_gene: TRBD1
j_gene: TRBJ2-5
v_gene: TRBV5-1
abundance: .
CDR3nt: TGCGCCAGCAGCTTGTCTGCAGGGGGAATTCAAGAGACCCAGTACTTC
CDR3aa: CASSLSAGGIQETQYF

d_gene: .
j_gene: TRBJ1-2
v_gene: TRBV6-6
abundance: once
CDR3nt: TGTGCCAGCAGTTACCAGGGGAAGAACTATGGCTACACCTTC
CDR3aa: CASSYQGKNYGYTF

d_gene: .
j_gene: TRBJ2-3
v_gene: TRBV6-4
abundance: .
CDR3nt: TGTGCCAGCAAGGAGGGGCCGAACTCAGATACGCAGTATTTT
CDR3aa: CASKEGPNSDTQYF

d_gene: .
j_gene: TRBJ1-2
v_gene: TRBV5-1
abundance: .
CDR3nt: TGCGCCAGCAGGGGCATTGGTACTAACTATGGCTACACCTTC
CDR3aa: CASRGIGTNYGYTF

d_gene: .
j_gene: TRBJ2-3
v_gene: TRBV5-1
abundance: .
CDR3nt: TGCGCCAGCAGCTTGGGTGGGACCGTTAAAGATACGCAGTATTTT
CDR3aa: CASSLGGTVKDTQYF

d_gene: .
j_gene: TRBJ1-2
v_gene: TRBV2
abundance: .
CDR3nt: TGTGCCAGCAGACCCACTACCGGCCGCGGGGTTGGCTACACCTTC
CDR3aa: CASRPTTGRGVGYTF

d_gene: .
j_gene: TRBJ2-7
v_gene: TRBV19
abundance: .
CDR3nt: TGTGCCAGTAGCCTCGCCCCGTCTGAATCCTACGAGCAGTACTTC
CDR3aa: CASSLAPSESYEQYF

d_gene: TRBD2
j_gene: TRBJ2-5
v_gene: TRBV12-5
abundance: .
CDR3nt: TGTGCTAGTGGTTCGGGGGGTACGGGGCAAGAGACCCAGTACTTC
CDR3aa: CASGSGGTGQETQYF

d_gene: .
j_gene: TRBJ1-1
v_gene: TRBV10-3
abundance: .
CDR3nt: TGTGCCATCAGTGACGTGTACCCCCGGGGCACTGAAGCTTTCTTT
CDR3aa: CAISDVYPRGTEAFF

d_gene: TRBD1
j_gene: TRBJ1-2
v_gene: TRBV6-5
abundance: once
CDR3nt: TGTGCCAGCAGAGGGACAGGGGATGGCTACACCTTC
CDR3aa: CASRGTGDGYTF

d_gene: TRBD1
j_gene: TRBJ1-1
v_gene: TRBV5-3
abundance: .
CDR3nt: TGTGCCAGAAGCCCGGACAGGGAGGACACTGAAGCTTTCTTT
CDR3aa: CARSPDREDTEAFF

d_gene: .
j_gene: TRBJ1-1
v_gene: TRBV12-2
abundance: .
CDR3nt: TGTGCAAGTCGCTTAAAGCTAAAACACTCGGGTGTGGGACAGGGTAGGGTAGACACTGAAGCTTTCTTT
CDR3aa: CASRLKLKHSGVGQGRVDTEAFF

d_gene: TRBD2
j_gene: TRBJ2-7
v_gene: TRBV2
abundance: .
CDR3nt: TGTGCCAGCAGTGGGCCGCCTCGTCGACTAGCGGGGGGACCAGTATTCTACGAGCAGTACTTC
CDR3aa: CASSGPPRRLAGGPVFYEQYF

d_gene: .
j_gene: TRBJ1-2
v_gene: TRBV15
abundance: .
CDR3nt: TGTGCCACCAGCAGAGATCAGGACGGCTACACCTTC
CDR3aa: CATSRDQDGYTF

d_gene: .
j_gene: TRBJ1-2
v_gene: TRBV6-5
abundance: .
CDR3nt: TGTGCCAGTTCAGGGTCCCACTATTATGGCTACACCTTC
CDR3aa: CASSGSHYYGYTF

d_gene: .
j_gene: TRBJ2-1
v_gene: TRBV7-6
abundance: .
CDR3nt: TGTGCCACCAACGATGGGGGCGCCTCCTACAATGAGCAGTTCTTC
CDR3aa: CATNDGGASYNEQFF

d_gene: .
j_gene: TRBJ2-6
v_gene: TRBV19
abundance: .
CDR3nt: TGTGCCAGTAGTATGCCCAGGGCCGGGGCCAACGTCCTGACTTTC
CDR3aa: CASSMPRAGANVLTF

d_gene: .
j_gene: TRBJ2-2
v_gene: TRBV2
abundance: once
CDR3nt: TGTGCCAGCAGCCGAACCCAGAACACCGGGGAGCTGTTTTTT
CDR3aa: CASSRTQNTGELFF

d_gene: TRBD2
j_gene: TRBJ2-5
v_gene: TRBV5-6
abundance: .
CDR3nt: TGTGCCAGCAGCTTTAAGACTAGCGGGGGACAAGAGACCCAGTACTTC
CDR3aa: CASSFKTSGGQETQYF

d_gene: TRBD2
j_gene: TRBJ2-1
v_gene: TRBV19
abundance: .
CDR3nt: TGTGCCAGTACCCGAGGTTCGATAGCGGGGGCGGATGAGCAGTTCTTC
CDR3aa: CASTRGSIAGADEQFF

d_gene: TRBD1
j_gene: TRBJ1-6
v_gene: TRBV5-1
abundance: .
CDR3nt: TGCGCCAGCACCCGACAGGGAGATTCACCCCTCCACTTT
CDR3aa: CASTRQGDSPLHF